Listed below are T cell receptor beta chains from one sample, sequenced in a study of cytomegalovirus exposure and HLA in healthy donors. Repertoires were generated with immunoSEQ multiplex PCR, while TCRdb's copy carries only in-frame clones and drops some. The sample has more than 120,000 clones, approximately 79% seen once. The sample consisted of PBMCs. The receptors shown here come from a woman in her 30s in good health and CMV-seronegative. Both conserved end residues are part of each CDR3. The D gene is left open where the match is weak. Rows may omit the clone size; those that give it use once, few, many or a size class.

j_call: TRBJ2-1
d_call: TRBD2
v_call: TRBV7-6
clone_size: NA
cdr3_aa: CASGAPGLADEQFF
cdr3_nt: TGTGCCAGCGGAGCGCCGGGACTAGCCGATGAGCAGTTCTTC

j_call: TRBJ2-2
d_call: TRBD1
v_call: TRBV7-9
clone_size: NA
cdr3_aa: CARGQGVTNTGELFF
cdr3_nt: TGTGCCAGGGGACAGGGGGTAACCAACACCGGGGAGCTGTTTTTT

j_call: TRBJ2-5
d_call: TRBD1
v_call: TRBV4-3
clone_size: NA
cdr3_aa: CASSQDRDSQETQYF
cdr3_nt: TGCGCCAGCAGCCAAGATCGGGACAGCCAAGAGACCCAGTACTTC

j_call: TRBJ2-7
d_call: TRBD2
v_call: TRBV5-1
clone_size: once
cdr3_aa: CASSGLAGSYEQYF
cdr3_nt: TGCGCCAGCAGTGGACTAGCGGGCTCCTACGAGCAGTACTTC

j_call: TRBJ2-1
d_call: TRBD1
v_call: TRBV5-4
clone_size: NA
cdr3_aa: CASRLGTAINEQFF
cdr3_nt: TGTGCCAGCAGACTTGGGACAGCTATCAATGAGCAGTTCTTC

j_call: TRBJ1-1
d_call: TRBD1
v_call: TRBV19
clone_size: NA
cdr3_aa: CASSVTGAATNTEAFF
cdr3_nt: TGTGCCAGTAGTGTGACAGGGGCCGCAACCAACACTGAAGCTTTCTTT

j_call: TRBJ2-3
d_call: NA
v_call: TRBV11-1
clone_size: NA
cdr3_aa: CASSLAFRSDTQYF
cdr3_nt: TGTGCCAGCAGCTTAGCGTTCAGGTCAGATACGCAGTATTTT

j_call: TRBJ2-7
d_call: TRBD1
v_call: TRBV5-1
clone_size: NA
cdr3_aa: CASSSGQGARYEQYF
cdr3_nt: TGCGCCAGCAGCTCGGGACAGGGGGCTAGGTACGAGCAGTACTTC

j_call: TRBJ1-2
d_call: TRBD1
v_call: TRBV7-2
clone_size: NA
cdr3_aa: CASSLRRQGWGGYGYTF
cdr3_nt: TGTGCCAGCAGCTTACGCCGACAGGGGTGGGGCGGCTATGGCTACACCTTC

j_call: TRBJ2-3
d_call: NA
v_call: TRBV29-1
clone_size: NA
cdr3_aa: CSARTTNTDTQYF
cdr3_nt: TGCAGCGCTCGGACAACGAACACAGATACGCAGTATTTT

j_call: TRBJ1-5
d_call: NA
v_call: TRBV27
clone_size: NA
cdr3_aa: CASRLGANQPQHF
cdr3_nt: TGTGCCAGCAGGTTGGGGGCGAATCAGCCCCAGCATTTT

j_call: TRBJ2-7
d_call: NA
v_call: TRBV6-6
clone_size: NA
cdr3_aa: CASGPGEYYEQYF
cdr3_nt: TGTGCCAGCGGCCCGGGGGAATACTACGAGCAGTACTTC

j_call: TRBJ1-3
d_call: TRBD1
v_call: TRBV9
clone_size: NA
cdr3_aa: CASSPGPGGFGNTIYF
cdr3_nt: TGTGCCAGCAGCCCCGGTCCAGGGGGCTTCGGAAACACCATATATTTT

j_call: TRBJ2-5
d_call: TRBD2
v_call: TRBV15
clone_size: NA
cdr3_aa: CATSRVTQRGGQETQYF
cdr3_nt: TGTGCCACCAGCAGAGTGACCCAGCGGGGGGGGCAGGAGACCCAGTACTTC

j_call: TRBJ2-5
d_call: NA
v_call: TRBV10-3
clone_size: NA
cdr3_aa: CAIASGEETQYF
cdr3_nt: TGTGCCATCGCGTCGGGGGAAGAGACCCAGTACTTC

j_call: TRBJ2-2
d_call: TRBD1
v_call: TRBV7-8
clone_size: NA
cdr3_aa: CASSSRKTGGSLSNTGELFF
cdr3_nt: TGTGCCAGCAGCTCCCGAAAGACAGGGGGGTCCCTCTCGAACACCGGGGAGCTGTTTTTT

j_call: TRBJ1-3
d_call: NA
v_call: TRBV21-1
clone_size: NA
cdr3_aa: CASSKRRTGASSGNTIYF
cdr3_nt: TGTGCCAGCAGCAAAAGAAGGACAGGGGCGAGCTCTGGAAACACCATATATTTT

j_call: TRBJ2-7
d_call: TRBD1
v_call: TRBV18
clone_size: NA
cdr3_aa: CASSPQGQGLNEQYF
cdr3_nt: TGTGCCAGCTCACCACAGGGACAGGGCTTAAACGAGCAGTACTTC

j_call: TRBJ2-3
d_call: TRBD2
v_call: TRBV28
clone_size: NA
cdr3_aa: CASSLTSGSADTQYF
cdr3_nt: TGTGCCAGCAGTTTAACTAGCGGGAGTGCAGATACGCAGTATTTT

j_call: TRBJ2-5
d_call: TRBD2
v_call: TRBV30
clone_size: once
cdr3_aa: CAWSVAGSHQETQYF
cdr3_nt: TGTGCCTGGAGTGTAGCGGGGAGCCACCAAGAGACCCAGTACTTC

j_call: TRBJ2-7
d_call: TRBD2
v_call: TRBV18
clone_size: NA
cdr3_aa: CASSPQREGYEQYF
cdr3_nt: TGTGCCAGCTCACCGCAGCGGGAGGGCTACGAGCAGTACTTC

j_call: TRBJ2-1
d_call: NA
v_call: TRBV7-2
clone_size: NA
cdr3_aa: CASSPVRASYNEQFF
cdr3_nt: TGTGCCAGCAGCCCAGTGCGGGCCTCATACAATGAGCAGTTCTTC

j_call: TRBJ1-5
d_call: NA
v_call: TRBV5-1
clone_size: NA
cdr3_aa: CASSPGTPNQPQHF
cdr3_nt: TGCGCCAGCAGCCCCGGGACACCTAATCAGCCCCAGCATTTT

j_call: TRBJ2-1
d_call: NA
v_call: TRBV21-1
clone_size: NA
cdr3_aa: CASSKCLTTDNEQFF
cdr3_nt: TGTGCCAGCAGCAAGTGTCTTACTACTGACAATGAGCAGTTCTTC

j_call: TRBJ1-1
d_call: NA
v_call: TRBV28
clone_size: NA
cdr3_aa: CASSLWAGTKNTEAFF
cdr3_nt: TGTGCCAGCAGTTTATGGGCCGGGACAAAGAACACTGAAGCTTTCTTT

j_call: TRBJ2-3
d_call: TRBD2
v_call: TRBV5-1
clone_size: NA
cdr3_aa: CASSLTSGSTDTQYF
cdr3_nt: TGCGCCAGCAGCTTGACTAGCGGGAGTACAGATACGCAGTATTTT

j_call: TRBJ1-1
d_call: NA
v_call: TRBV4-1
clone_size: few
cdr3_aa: CASSQLDRTVAEAFF
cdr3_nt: TGCGCCAGCAGCCAACTCGACAGGACGGTGGCTGAAGCTTTCTTT

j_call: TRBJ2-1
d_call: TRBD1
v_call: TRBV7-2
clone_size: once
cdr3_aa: CASSLAYRGRSEQFF
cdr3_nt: TGTGCCAGCAGCTTAGCTTACAGGGGGCGGAGTGAGCAGTTCTTC

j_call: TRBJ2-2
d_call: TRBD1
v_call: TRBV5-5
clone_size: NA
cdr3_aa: CASSLNDRGPNTGELFF
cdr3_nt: TGTGCCAGCAGCCTTAACGACAGGGGGCCGAACACCGGGGAGCTGTTTTTT

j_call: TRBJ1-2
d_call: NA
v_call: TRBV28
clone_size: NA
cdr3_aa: CASGQPYGYTF
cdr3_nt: TGTGCCAGCGGACAGCCCTATGGCTACACCTTC

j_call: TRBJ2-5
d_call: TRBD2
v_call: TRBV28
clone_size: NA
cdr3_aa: CASLSPQAGGGETQYF
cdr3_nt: TGTGCCAGCCTCAGTCCACAAGCGGGAGGAGGGGAGACCCAGTACTTC

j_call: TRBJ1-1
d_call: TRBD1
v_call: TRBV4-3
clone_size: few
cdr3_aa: CASSQEWQGAPNTEAFF
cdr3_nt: TGCGCCAGCAGCCAAGAATGGCAGGGGGCCCCCAACACTGAAGCTTTCTTT

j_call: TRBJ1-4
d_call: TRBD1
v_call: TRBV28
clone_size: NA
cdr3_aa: CASRETGGSEEKLFF
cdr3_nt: TGTGCCAGCAGGGAGACAGGGGGCAGTGAAGAAAAACTGTTTTTT

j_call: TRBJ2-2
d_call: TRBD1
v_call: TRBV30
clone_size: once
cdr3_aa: CAWSVYGQGYTGELFF
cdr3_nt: TGTGCCTGGAGTGTATACGGACAGGGGTACACCGGGGAGCTGTTTTTT

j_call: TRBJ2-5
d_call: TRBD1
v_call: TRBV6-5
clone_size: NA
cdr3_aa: CASSRDSPRETQYF
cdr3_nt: TGTGCCAGCAGTCGGGACAGTCCGAGAGAGACCCAGTACTTC

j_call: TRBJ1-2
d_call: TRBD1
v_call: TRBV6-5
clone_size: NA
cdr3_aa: CASSYSTGGGYTF
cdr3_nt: TGTGCCAGCAGTTACTCGACAGGGGGCGGCTACACCTTC

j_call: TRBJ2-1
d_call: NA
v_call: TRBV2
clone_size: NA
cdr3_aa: CASREDSSSYNEQFF
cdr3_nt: TGTGCCAGCAGGGAAGACTCGAGCTCCTACAATGAGCAGTTCTTC

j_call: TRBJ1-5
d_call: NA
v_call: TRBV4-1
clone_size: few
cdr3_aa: CASSSGRLEGNQPQHF
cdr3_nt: TGCGCCAGCAGTTCAGGAAGATTGGAGGGCAATCAGCCCCAGCATTTT

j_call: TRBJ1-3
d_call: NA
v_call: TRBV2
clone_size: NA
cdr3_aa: CASGLSGNTIYF
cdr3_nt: TGTGCCAGCGGACTCTCTGGAAACACCATATATTTT

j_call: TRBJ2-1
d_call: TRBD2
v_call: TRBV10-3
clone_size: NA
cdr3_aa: CAISPSSGRGVDEQFF
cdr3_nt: TGTGCCATCAGTCCAAGTAGCGGTCGGGGGGTGGATGAGCAGTTCTTC

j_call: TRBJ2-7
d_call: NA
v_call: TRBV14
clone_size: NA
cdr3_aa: CASSHGNSYEQYF
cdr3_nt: TGTGCCAGCAGCCACGGGAACTCCTACGAGCAGTACTTC

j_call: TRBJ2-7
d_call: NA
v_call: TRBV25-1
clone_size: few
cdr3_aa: CASSESVGRAVDEQYF
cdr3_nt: TGTGCCAGCAGTGAATCCGTGGGCAGGGCGGTGGACGAGCAGTACTTC